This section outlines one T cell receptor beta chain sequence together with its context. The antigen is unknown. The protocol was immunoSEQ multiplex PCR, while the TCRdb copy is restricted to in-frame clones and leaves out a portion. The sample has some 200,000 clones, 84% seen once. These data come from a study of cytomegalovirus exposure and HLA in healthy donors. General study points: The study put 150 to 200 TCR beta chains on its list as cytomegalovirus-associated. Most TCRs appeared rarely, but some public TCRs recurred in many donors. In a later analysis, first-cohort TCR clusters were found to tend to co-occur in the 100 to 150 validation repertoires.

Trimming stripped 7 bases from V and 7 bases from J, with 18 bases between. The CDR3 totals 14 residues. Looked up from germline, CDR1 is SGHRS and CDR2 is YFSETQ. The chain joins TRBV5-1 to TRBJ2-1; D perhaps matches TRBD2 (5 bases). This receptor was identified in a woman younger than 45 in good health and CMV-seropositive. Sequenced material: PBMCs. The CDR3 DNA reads TGCGCCAGCGGTGGTGCTAGCCAGAGGAATGAGCAGTTCTTC. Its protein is CASGGASQRNEQFF. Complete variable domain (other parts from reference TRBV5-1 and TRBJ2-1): KAGVTQTPRYLIKTRGQQVTLSCSPISGHRSVSWYQQTPGQGLQFLFEYFSETQRNKGNFPGRFSGRQFSNSRSEMNVSTLELGDSALYLCASGGASQRNEQFFGPGTRLTVL.